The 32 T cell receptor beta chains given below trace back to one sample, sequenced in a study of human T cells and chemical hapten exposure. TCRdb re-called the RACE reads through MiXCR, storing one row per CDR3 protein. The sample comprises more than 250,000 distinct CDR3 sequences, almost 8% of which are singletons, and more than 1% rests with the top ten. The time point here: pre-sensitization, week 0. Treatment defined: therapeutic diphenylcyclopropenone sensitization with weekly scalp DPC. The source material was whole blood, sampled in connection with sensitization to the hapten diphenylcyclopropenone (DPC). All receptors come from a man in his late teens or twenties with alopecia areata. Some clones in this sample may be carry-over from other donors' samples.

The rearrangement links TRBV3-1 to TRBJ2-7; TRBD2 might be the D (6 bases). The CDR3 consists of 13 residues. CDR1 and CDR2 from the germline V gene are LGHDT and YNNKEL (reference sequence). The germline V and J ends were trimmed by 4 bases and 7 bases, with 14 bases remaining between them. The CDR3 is CASSPEAGGEQYV. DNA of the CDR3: TGTGCCAGCAGCCCCGAAGCCGGGGGAGAGCAGTACGTC.

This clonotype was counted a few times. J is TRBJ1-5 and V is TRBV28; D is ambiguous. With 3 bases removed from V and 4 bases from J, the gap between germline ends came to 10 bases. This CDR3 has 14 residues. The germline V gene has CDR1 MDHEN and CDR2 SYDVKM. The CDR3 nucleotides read TGTGCCAGCAGTTTTCCGAAAACAAATCAGCCCCAGCATTTT. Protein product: CASSFPKTNQPQHF. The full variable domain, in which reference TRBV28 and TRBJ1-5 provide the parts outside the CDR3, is DVKVTQSSRYLVKRTGEKVFLECVQDMDHENMFWYRQDPGLGLRLIYFSYDVKMKEKGDIPEGYSVSREKKERFSLILESASTNQTSMYLCASSFPKTNQPQHFGDGTRLSIL.

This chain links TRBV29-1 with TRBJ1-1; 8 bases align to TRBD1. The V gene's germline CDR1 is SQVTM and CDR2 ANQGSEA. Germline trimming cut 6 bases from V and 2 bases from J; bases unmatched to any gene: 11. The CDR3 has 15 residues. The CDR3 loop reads CSVGDPGQANTEAFF. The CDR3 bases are TGCAGCGTGGGGGACCCGGGACAGGCAAACACTGAAGCTTTCTTT.

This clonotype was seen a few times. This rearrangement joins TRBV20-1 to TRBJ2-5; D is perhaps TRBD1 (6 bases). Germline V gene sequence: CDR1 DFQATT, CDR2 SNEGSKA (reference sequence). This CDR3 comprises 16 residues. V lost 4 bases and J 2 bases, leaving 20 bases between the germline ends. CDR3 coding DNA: TGCAGTGCTAAAAACCCCGGCAGGGGCCCTCAAGAGACCCAGTACTTC. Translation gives CSAKNPGRGPQETQYF.

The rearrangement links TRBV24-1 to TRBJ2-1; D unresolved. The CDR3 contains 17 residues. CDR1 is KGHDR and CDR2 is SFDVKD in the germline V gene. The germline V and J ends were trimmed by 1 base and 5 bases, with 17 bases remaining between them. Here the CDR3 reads CATSDFRQRVGNNEQFF. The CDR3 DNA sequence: TGTGCCACCAGTGATTTCCGACAACGCGTCGGTAACAATGAGCAGTTCTTC.

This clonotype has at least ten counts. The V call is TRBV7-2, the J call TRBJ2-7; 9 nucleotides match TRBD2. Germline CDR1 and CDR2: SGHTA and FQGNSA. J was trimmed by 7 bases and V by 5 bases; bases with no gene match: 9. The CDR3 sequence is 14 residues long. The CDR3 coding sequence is TGTGCCAGCAGCCCAGTCGGTCTAGCGGGAGAGCAGTACTTC. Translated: CASSPVGLAGEQYF.

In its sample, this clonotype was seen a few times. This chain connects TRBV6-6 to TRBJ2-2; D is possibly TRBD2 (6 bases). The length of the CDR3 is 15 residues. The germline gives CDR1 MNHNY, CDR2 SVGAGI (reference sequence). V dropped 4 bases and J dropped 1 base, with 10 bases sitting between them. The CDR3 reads CASSLYSGNTGELFF. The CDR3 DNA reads TGTGCCAGCAGTTTATATAGCGGGAACACCGGGGAGCTGTTTTTT.

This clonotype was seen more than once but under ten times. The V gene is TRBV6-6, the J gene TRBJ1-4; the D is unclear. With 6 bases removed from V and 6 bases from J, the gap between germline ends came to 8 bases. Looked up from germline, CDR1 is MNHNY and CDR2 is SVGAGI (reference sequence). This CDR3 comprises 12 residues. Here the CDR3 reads CASSSPDEKLFF. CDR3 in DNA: TGTGCCAGCAGCTCGCCGGATGAAAAACTGTTTTTT.

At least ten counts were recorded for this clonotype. The CDR3 sequence is CAISYRVQNTEAFF. CDR3 coding DNA: TGTGCCATCAGTTACAGGGTCCAGAACACTGAAGCTTTCTTT. This chain connects TRBV10-3 to TRBJ1-1, with TRBD1 as a possible D gene (6 bases). The CDR3 has 14 amino acids. The germline V gene encodes CDR1 ENHRY and CDR2 SYGVKD. With 5 bases removed from V and 1 base from J, the gap between germline ends came to 11 bases.

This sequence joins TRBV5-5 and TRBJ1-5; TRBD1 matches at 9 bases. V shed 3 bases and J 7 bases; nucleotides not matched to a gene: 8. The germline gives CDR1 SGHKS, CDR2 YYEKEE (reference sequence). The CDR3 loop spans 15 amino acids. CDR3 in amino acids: CASSSGQGMGQPQHF. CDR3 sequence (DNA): TGTGCCAGCAGCTCCGGACAGGGGATGGGACAGCCCCAGCATTTT.

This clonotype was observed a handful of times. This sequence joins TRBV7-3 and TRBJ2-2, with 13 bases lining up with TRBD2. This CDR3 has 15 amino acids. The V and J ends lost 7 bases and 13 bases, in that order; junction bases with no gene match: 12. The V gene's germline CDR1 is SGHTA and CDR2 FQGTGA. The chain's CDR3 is CASTRSGTSGEGLFF. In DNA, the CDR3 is TGTGCCAGCACCAGATCTGGGACTAGCGGGGAGGGGCTGTTTTTT.

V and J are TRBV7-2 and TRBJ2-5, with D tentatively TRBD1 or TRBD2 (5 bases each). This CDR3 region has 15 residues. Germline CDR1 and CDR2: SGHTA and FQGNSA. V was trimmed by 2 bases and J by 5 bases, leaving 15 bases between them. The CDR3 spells CASSLYTEGKETQYF. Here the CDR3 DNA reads TGTGCCAGCAGCTTATATACCGAGGGGAAGGAGACCCAGTACTTC.

This CDR3 reads CASRPDSFYEQYV. CDR3 sequence (DNA): TGTGCCAGTCGACCGGACAGCTTCTACGAGCAGTACGTC. The rearrangement links TRBV6-2 or TRBV6-3 to TRBJ2-7; D possibly corresponds to TRBD1 (6 bases). From germline, CDR1 is MNHEY and CDR2 SVGEGT. Between the trimmed V and J ends, which lost 9 bases and 3 bases, there was a span of 15 bases. CDR3 length: 13 residues.

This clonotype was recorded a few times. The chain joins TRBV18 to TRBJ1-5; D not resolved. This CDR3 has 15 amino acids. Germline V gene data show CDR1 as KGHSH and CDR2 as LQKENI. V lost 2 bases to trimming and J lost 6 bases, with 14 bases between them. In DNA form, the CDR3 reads TGTGCCAGCTCACCAATGGCCGGGGATATTCAGCCCCAGCATTTT. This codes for CASSPMAGDIQPQHF. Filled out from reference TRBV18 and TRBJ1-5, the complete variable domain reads NAGVMQNPRHLVRRRGQEARLRCSPMKGHSHVYWYRQLPEEGLKFMVYLQKENIIDESGMPKERFSAEFPKEGPSILRIQQVVRGDSAAYFCASSPMAGDIQPQHFGDGTRLSIL.

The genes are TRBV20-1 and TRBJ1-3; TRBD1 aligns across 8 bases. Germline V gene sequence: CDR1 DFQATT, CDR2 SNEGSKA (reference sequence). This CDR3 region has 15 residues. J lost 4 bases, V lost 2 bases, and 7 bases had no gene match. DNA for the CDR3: TGCAGTGCTAGACCTCGGACAGGGCCAGGAAACACCATATATTTT. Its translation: CSARPRTGPGNTIYF.

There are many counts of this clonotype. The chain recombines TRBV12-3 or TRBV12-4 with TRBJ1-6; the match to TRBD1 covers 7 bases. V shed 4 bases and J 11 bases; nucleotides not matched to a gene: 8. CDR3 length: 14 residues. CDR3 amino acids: CASSSAGQLTPLHF. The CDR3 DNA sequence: TGTGCCAGCAGTTCAGCGGGACAGTTAACACCCCTCCACTTT.

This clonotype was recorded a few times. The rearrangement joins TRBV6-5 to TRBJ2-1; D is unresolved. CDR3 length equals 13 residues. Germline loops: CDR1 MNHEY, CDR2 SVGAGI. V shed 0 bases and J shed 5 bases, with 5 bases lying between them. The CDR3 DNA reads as TGTGCCAGCAGTTACTCCCAGAACAATGAGCAGTTCTTC. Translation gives CASSYSQNNEQFF.

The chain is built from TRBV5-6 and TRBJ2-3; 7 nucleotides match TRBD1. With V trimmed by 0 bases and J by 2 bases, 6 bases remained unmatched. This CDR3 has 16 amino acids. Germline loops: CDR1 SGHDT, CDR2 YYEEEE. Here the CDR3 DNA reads TGTGCCAGCAGCTTGGCCGAGGACAGGATCACAGATACGCAGTATTTT. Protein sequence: CASSLAEDRITDTQYF.

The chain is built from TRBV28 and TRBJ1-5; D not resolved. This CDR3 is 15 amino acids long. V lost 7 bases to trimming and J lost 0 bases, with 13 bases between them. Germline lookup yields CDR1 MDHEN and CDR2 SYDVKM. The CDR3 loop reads CASTLNTNSNQPQHF. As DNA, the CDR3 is TGTGCCAGCACCTTAAACACGAATAGCAATCAGCCCCAGCATTTT. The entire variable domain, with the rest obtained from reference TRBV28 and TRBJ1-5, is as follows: DVKVTQSSRYLVKRTGEKVFLECVQDMDHENMFWYRQDPGLGLRLIYFSYDVKMKEKGDIPEGYSVSREKKERFSLILESASTNQTSMYLCASTLNTNSNQPQHFGDGTRLSIL.

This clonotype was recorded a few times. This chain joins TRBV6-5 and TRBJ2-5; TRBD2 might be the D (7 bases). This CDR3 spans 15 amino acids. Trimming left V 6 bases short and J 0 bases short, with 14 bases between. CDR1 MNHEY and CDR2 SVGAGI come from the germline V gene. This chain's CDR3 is CASSPEGGDQETQYF. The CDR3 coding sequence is TGTGCCAGCAGCCCAGAAGGGGGGGACCAAGAGACCCAGTACTTC.

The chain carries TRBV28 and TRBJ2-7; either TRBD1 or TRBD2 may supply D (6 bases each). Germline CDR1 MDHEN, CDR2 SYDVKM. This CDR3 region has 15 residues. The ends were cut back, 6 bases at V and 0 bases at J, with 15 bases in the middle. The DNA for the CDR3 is TGTGCCAGCAGCTCGGGGGCCGAGAGCTCCTACGAGCAGTACGTC. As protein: CASSSGAESSYEQYV.

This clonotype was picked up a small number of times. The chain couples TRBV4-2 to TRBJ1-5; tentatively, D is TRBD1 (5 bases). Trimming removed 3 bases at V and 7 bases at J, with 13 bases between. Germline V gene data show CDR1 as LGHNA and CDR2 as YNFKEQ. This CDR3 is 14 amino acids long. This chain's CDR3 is CASSQGGIGQPQHF. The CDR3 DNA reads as TGTGCCAGCAGCCAGGGGGGGATCGGACAGCCCCAGCATTTT.

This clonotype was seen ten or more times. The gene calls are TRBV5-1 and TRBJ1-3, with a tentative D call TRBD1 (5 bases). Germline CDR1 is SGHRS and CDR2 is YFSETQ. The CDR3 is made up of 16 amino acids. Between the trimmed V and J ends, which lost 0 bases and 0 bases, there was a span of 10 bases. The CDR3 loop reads CASSLALQGSGNTIYF. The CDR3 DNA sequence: TGCGCCAGCAGCTTGGCCCTTCAGGGCTCTGGAAACACCATATATTTT.

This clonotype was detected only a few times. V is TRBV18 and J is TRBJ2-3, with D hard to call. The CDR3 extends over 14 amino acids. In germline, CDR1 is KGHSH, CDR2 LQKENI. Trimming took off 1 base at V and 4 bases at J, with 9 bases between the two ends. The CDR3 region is CASSPLHGPDTQYF. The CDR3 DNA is TGTGCCAGCTCACCACTTCATGGCCCAGATACGCAGTATTTT.

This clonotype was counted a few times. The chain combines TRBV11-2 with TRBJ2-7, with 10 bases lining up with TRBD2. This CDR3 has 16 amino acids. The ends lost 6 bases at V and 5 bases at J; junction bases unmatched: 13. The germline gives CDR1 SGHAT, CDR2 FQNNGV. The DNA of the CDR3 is TGTGCCAGCAGTCGCCTTTGGACTAGCGGCGGCCACGAGCAGTACTTC. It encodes CASSRLWTSGGHEQYF.

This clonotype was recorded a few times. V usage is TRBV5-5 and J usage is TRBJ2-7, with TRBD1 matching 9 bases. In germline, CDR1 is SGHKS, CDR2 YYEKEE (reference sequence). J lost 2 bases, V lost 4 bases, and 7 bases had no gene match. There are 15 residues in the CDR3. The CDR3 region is CASSPDRGYAYEQYF. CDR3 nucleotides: TGTGCCAGCAGCCCGGACAGGGGATACGCCTACGAGCAGTACTTC.

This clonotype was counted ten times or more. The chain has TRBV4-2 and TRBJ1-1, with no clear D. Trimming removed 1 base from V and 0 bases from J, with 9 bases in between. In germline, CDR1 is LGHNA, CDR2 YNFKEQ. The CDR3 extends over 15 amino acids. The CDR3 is CASSQAEGVNTEAFF. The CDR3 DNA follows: TGTGCCAGCAGCCAAGCGGAGGGAGTGAACACTGAAGCTTTCTTT.

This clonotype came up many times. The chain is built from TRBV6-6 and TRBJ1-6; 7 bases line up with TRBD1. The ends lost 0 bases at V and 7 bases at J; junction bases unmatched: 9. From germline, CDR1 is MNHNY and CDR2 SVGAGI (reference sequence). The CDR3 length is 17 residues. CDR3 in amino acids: CASSYSPTGSGNSPLHF. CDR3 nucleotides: TGTGCCAGCAGTTACTCCCCGACAGGGTCTGGGAATTCACCCCTCCACTTT.

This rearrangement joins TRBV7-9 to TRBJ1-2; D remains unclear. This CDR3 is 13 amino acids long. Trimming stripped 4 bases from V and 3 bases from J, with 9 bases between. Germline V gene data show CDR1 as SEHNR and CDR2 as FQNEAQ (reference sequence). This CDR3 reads CASSSGSYYGYTF. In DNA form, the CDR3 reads TGTGCCAGCAGCTCCGGATCCTACTATGGCTACACCTTC.

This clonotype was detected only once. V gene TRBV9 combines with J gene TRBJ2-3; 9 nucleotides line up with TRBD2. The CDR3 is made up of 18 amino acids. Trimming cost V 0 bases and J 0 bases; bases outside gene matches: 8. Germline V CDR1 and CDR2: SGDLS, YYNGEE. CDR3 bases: TGTGCCAGCAGCGTAGTGGCAGCTAGCGGGGCCAGCACAGATACGCAGTATTTT. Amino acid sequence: CASSVVAASGASTDTQYF.

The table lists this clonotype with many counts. CDR3 in DNA: TGCGCCAGCAGCCGAGGACGGGAGTACGAGCAGTACTTC. It translates to CASSRGREYEQYF. The genes are TRBV5-1 and TRBJ2-7; D is perhaps TRBD2 (6 bases). Trimming stripped 4 bases from V and 4 bases from J, with 12 bases between. From germline, CDR1 is SGHRS and CDR2 YFSETQ. The CDR3 spans 13 residues. The entire variable domain, with the rest obtained from reference TRBV5-1 and TRBJ2-7, is as follows: KAGVTQTPRYLIKTRGQQVTLSCSPISGHRSVSWYQQTPGQGLQFLFEYFSETQRNKGNFPGRFSGRQFSNSRSEMNVSTLELGDSALYLCASSRGREYEQYFGPGTRLTVT.

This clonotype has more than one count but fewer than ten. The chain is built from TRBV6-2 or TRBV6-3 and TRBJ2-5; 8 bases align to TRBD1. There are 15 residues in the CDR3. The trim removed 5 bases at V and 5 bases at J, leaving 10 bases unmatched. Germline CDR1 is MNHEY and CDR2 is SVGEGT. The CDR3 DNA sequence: TGTGCCAGCAGTCGCCCCCCAGGGGGCTTCGAGACCCAGTACTTC. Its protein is CASSRPPGGFETQYF.